This T cell receptor (beta chain) was found in a study of blood T cells in healthy people across ages. A second about 7 to 12 cycle PCR used barcoded and J-beta primers. TCRdb analysed the 5' RACE reads with MiXCR anew, one entry per CDR3 protein. This table has about 1,500,000 distinct CDR3 sequences, approximately 38% appearing once. The germline V gene has CDR1 MNHEY and CDR2 SVGAGI. Trimming pared 0 bases from V and 8 bases from J, leaving 11 bases between. This CDR3 is 14 amino acids long. This clonotype was detected a few times. This receptor was identified in a young woman in good health. The V and J genes are TRBV6-5 and TRBJ2-1, with D possibly being TRBD2 (7 bases). The sequenced material came from blood. The CDR3 coding sequence is TGTGCCAGCAGTTACTCCTTAGGGGGGGATGAGCAGTTCTTC. It specifies CASSYSLGGDEQFF.